This TCR beta chain came from a study of cytomegalovirus exposure and HLA in healthy donors. Turning to the study itself: Across a few hundred genotyped donors, just over 80% landed in the Caucasian-associated ancestry cluster.

Study-level results: Only CMV serostatus was available as immune exposure information. Cytomegalovirus association was listed for about 160 TCR beta chains.

Primers included in the PCR were 60 Vbeta and 13 Jbeta primers. The repertoire was sequenced with immunoSEQ multiplex PCR; TCRdb's copy has only in-frame clones and lacks some. This table has about 100,000 clones, approximately 80% appearing once. As regards this clone: The antigen is not known.

The CDR3 length is 16 residues. The trim removed 4 bases at V and 0 bases at J, leaving 7 bases unmatched. Germline loops: CDR1 LGHNA, CDR2 YSLEER. The sequence derives from a female donor in good health and CMV-seropositive. V is TRBV4-3 and J is TRBJ2-5; 8 bases fit TRBD2. The specimen sequenced was PBMCs. CDR3 nucleotide sequence: TGCGCCAGCAGCCCCGGACTAGCCCAAAACCAAGAGACCCAGTACTTC. Translated: CASSPGLAQNQETQYF.